This T cell receptor beta chain emerged from a study of spatial heterogeneity in lung cancer (dated by TCRdb to the late 2010s). In the study overall: Beta-chain transcripts were consistently detected in greater numbers than alpha-chain transcripts, which likely reflects a higher abundance of beta-chain transcripts. At surgery, hundreds of tumor regions, fewer than 85 matched nontumor lung samples and 56 PBMC samples were TCR-sequenced for both alpha and beta chains. Nonsynonymous mutation counts, determined by whole-exome sequencing of tumor tissue, were related to features of the TCR repertoire. The study quantitatively compared TCR alpha and beta repertoires across multiple tumor regions, matched nontumor lung and blood in non-small cell lung cancer. In the raw uncorrected reads, each unique combination of TCR and UMI appeared more than ten times on average.

Points on this clonotype: Its antigen remains undetermined. Per-base quality was not reported, and no clone a single base away is much larger than it.

The CDR3 holds 15 amino acids from the cysteine to the phenylalanine. Here the CDR3 DNA is all that survives: 45 bases in frame from base 1. The germline V gene (reference sequence) supplies CDR1 DFQATT and CDR2 SNEGSKA. At the junction V is shortened by 0 bases and J by 2 bases; bases outside the gene matches: 6. Explained via the paper, the time point label denotes: sample taken at primary tumor resection. TCR sequencing used whole RNA extracted from tumor and nontumor lung tissue, or from cryopreserved PBMC samples, without cell sorting. Samples were obtained from over 70 patients with early-stage, untreated non-small cell lung cancer from the lung TRACERx cohort. Patients were selected for TCR sequencing only if sufficient RNA was available from at least two tumor regions. The protocol used for the library was 5' RACE. The data were produced on a NextSeq 500. In the TCR library protocol, a unique molecular identifier was attached to each TCR cDNA molecule so that PCR and sequencing errors could be corrected. The authors' pipeline ran thus. TCR identification, UMI-based error correction and CDR3 extraction were performed with Decombinator tools. TCRs above a frequency of 2 per 1,000, corresponding to the top 1% of the tumor frequency distribution, were defined as expanded. Rényi diversity was computed with the R vegan package after subsampling each repertoire 100 times to 5,000 TCRs. CDR3 similarity networks were built from amino acid triplet string-kernel similarity, connecting CDR3s with pairwise similarity above 0.82. TCRdb cleaned the public reads at Q25 with fastp, built clones with MiXCR and kept in-frame beta chains. Rows are unified per CDR3 protein, each entry keeping the most common DNA and genes. The V and J calls follow TCRdb's processing rather than the paper's. This sample has 75,000 to 85,000 distinct CDR3 sequences in its table, and about 20% of those were observed once. Clones ranked in the top ten supply 5% to 7.5% of the sample.

Beyond this particular receptor, the publication reports: Additional single-cell paired TCR alpha and beta sequencing was considered necessary to confirm, at a functional level, the hypothesis that regional TCRs recognize regional mutations. Ubiquitous expanded tumor TCRs showed up in blood more often at tumor resection than at routine follow-up.

The sequence derives from a male donor with early-stage non-small cell lung cancer. The starting material was PBMCs, obtained at surgery. The receptor chain draws on TRBV20-1 and TRBJ2-7; 8 junctional bases match TRBD2. The DNA sequence is given as TGCAGTGCTAGAGATGGCCTCGGGGGGGCCTACGAGCAGTACTTC. It codes for CSARDGLGGAYEQYF.